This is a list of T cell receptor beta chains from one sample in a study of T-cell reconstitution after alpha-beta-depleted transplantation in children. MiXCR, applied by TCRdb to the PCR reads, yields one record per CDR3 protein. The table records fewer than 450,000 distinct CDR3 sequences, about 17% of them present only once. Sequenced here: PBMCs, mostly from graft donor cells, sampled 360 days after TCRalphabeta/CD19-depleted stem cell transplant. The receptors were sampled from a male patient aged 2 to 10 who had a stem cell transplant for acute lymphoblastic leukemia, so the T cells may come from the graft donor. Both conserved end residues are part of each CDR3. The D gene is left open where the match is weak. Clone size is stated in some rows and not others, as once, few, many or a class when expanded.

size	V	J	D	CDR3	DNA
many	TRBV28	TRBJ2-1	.	CASSTPLVLRDEQFF	TGTGCCAGCAGCACGCCCCTCGTTCTGCGGGATGAGCAGTTCTTC
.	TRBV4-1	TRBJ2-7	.	CASSLTGTLSSYEQYF	TGCGCCAGCAGCCTAACCGGGACCCTGAGCTCCTACGAGCAGTACTTC
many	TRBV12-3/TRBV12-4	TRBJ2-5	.	CASSLDSARLRQETQYF	TGTGCCAGCAGTTTAGATTCGGCGAGACTACGCCAAGAGACCCAGTACTTC
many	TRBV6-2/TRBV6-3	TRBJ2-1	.	CASRERDEQFF	TGTGCCAGCAGGGAGCGGGATGAGCAGTTCTTC
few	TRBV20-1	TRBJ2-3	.	CSATLGWGRSTDTQYF	TGCAGTGCTACCCTTGGATGGGGCAGAAGCACAGATACGCAGTATTTT
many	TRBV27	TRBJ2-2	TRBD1	CASSWDSGELFF	TGTGCCAGCAGTTGGGACAGCGGGGAGCTGTTTTTT
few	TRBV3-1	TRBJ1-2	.	CASSPPSKSYYGYTF	TGTGCCAGCAGCCCACCGTCGAAGAGTTACTATGGCTACACCTTC
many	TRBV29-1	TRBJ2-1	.	CSVDWSNWANNEQFF	TGCAGCGTTGATTGGAGTAACTGGGCCAACAATGAGCAGTTCTTC
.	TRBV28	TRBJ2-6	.	CASSRTGANVLTF	TGTGCCAGCAGCCGGACAGGGGCCAACGTCCTGACTTTC
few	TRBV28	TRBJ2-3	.	CATKGSGHTDTQYF	TGTGCCACCAAGGGGAGCGGACACACAGATACGCAGTATTTT
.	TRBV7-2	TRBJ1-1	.	CASSLGAPGAGTEAFF	TGTGCCAGCAGCTTAGGGGCCCCGGGGGCAGGCACTGAAGCTTTCTTT
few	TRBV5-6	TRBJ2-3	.	CASSLRANTDTQYF	TGTGCCAGCAGCTTGAGGGCCAACACAGATACGCAGTATTTT
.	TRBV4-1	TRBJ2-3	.	CASSQDSLAVLGADTQYF	TGCGCCAGCAGCCAAGATTCTTTAGCGGTCCTGGGGGCAGATACGCAGTATTTT
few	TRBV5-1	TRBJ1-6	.	CASRPQEESPLHF	TGCGCCAGCCGCCCCCAGGAGGAGTCACCCCTCCACTTT
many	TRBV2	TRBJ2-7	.	CASRGDEQYF	TGTGCCAGCAGGGGCGACGAGCAGTACTTC
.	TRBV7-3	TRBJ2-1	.	CASSADSYNEQFF	TGTGCCAGCAGCGCAGACTCATACAATGAGCAGTTCTTC
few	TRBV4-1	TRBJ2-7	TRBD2	CASSQVVSGIYEQYF	TGCGCCAGCAGCCAAGTTGTTAGCGGGATCTACGAGCAGTACTTC
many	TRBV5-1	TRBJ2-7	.	CASSLLNERGAEQYF	TGCGCCAGCAGCTTATTAAACGAGCGCGGTGCCGAGCAGTACTTC
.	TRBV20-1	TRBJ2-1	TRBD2	CSARVASGRYLLSSYNEQFF	TGCAGTGCTAGGGTGGCTAGCGGGAGGTACCTCCTCTCTTCCTACAATGAGCAGTTCTTC
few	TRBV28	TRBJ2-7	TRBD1	CASSVPGTGYYEQYF	TGTGCCAGCAGTGTACCCGGGACAGGGTACTACGAGCAGTACTTC
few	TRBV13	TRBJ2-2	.	CASSSGPVNTGELFF	TGTGCCAGCAGCTCGGGACCAGTCAACACCGGGGAGCTGTTTTTT
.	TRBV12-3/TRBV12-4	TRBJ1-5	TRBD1	CASSLKGNLGQGVSGNQPQHF	TGTGCCAGCAGTTTAAAGGGGAACCTGGGACAGGGTGTTTCGGGCAATCAGCCCCAGCATTTT
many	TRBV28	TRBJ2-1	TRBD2	CASSFEGGRYWSYNEQFF	TGTGCCAGCAGTTTCGAAGGCGGGAGGTACTGGTCCTACAATGAGCAGTTCTTC
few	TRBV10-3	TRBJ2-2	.	CAIKGGADTGELFF	TGTGCCATCAAAGGTGGAGCGGATACCGGGGAGCTGTTTTTT
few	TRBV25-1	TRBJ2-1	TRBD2	CASSDPAGVSREQFF	TGTGCCAGCAGTGATCCAGCGGGAGTCTCGAGGGAGCAGTTCTTC
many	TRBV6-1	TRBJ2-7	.	CASSPPPTYEQYF	TGTGCCAGCAGCCCCCCACCCACCTACGAGCAGTACTTC
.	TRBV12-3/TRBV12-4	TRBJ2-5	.	CASTLGVGETQYF	TGTGCCAGCACCTTGGGGGTGGGGGAGACCCAGTACTTC
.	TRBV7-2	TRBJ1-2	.	CASSPSPGKNGYTF	TGTGCCAGCAGCCCCTCTCCGGGGAAGAATGGCTACACCTTC
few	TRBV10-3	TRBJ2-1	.	CAIRARGESEQFF	TGTGCCATCAGAGCGAGAGGGGAGAGTGAGCAGTTCTTC
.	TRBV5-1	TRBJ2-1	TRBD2	CASSLNLGASGPSQSF	TGCGCCAGCAGCTTGAACTTAGGGGCTAGCGGACCTAGCCAAAGCTTC
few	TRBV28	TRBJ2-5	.	CASSFLDSPIDGQSETQYF	TGTGCCAGCAGTTTCCTAGATTCCCCTATCGACGGACAGTCAGAGACCCAGTACTTC
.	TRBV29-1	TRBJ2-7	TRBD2	CSVEDSLAGGPYEQYF	TGCAGCGTTGAAGATTCGCTAGCGGGAGGGCCCTACGAGCAGTACTTC
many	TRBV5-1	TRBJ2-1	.	CASSLRYNEQFF	TGTGCCAGCAGCTTACGGTACAATGAGCAGTTCTTC
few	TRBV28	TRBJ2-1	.	CASSPDAPLNEQFF	TGTGCCAGCAGTCCCGATGCACCTCTCAATGAGCAGTTCTTC
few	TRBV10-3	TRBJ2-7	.	CAISESRGISSYEQYF	TGTGCCATCAGTGAGTCTAGGGGTATCAGCAGCTACGAGCAGTACTTC
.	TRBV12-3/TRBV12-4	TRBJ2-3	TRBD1	CASSLRDRGFDTQYF	TGTGCCAGCAGTCTCCGGGACAGGGGGTTTGATACGCAGTATTTT
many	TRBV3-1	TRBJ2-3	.	CASSQLGSTDTQYF	TGCGCCAGCAGCCAACTAGGCTCTACCGATACGCAGTATTTT
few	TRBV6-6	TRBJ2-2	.	CASSYIREHGELFF	TGTGCCAGCAGTTACATTAGGGAGCACGGGGAGCTGTTTTTT
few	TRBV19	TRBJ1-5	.	CASSIAPGDRAQHF	TGTGCCAGTAGTATCGCCCCAGGGGACCGGGCCCAGCATTTT
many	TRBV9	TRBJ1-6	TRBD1	CASSAGTGNSPLHF	TGTGCCAGCAGCGCCGGGACAGGGAATTCACCCCTCCACTTT
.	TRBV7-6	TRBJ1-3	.	CASGELWDGNTIYF	TGTGCCAGTGGGGAGTTGTGGGACGGAAACACCATATATTTT
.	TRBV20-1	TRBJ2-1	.	CSARGRGTCNEQFF	TGCAGTGCTAGAGGGCGGGGAACCTGCAATGAGCAGTTCTTC
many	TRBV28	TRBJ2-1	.	CATGQWYNEQFF	TGTGCCACCGGACAGTGGTACAATGAGCAGTTCTTC
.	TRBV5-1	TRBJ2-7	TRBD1	CASSLDRSRYEQYF	TGCGCCAGCAGCCTGGACAGGAGCCGCTACGAGCAGTACTTC
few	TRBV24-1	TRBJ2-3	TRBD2	CATSDLVQRERSDTQYF	TGTGCCACCAGTGATTTGGTCCAGCGGGAGCGATCGGATACGCAGTATTTT
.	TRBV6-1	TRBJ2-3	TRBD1	CASSRGQGRPDTQYF	TGTGCCAGCAGCCGCGGACAGGGGCGCCCAGATACGCAGTATTTT
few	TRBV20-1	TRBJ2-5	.	CSASELQRETQYF	TGCAGTGCTAGTGAGCTCCAGCGGGAGACCCAGTACTTC